This T cell receptor (beta chain) comes out of a study of blood T cells in healthy people across ages. Then a second PCR, running about 6 to 12 cycles, was carried out with a sample-barcoded 5' primer and a J-beta primer mix. Tagging of each cDNA molecule was performed by a template-switch adaptor with 12 random nucleotides. Each CDR3 protein is one row after TCRdb ran MiXCR on the 5' RACE reads. The sample includes more than 650,000 distinct CDR3 sequences, about 48% of them seen just once. What was sequenced was blood. The receptor's source is a man aged 80 or over in good health.

Here the CDR3 reads CASSWPATNEKLFF. The CDR3 nucleotides read TGTGCCAGTAGTTGGCCTGCAACTAATGAAAAACTGTTTTTT. V usage is TRBV19 and J usage is TRBJ1-4, with unresolved D. The germline CDR1 and CDR2 sequences are LNHDA and SQIVND (reference sequence). CDR3 length: 14 amino acids. Deletions cut 5 bases from V and 0 bases from J, with 7 bases between.